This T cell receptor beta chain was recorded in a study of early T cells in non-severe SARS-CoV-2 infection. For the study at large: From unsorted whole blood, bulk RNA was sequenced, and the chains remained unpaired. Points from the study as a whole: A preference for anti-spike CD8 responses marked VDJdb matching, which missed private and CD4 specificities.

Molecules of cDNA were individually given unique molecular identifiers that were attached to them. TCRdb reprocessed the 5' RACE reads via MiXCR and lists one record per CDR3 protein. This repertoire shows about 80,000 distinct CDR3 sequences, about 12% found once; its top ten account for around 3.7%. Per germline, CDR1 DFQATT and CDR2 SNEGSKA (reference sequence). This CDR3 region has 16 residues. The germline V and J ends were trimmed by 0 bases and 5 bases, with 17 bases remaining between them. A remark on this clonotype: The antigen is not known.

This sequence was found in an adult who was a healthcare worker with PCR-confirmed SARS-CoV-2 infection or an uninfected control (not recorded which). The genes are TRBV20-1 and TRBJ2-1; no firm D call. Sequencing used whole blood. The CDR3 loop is CSARDPQTGVHNEQFF. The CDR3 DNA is TGCAGTGCTAGAGACCCCCAGACTGGAGTGCACAATGAGCAGTTCTTC.